The present TCR beta chain was sequenced within a study of monozygotic twins with inflammatory bowel disease. Study-level results: Healthy co-twins exceeded IBD patients in TCRbeta diversity as measured by inverse Simpson.

This CDR3 spans 16 amino acids. Germline CDR1 is SQVTM and CDR2 is ANQGSEA. As regards this clonotype: Its antigen is not known.

From the 5' RACE reads, TCRdb lists one entry per CDR3 protein and no DNA. This sample's table has about 380,000 distinct CDR3 sequences. The draw for each donor consisted of a single 2.5 ml blood sample. The total RNA came straight from whole blood, and T cells were not sorted beforehand. The TCR originated in a human donor with ulcerative colitis or Crohn's disease, or a healthy co-twin of an affected twin (not recorded which). What was sequenced was blood. The rearrangement uses TRBV29-1 and TRBJ1-5. CDR3 amino acids: CSVGDTGSPPNQPQHF.